What follows is one T cell receptor beta chain and its context. In the original processing: Nucleated cell number was recorded as an estimate derived from reference gene primer amplification. Profiled with immunoSEQ multiplex PCR; TCRdb holds only in-frame clones, not every one. The D gene and trimming were derived from the DNA, and the V and J assignments and clone size from that table. The sample comprises 200,000 to 300,000 clones, roughly four fifths of which are singletons, and more than 4% rests with the top ten. This entry belongs to a study of blood T cell repertoires in COVID-19. Across the whole study: From the United States, Italy and Spain came samples of acute and convalescent COVID-19. Sample material is recorded as cDNA or gDNA derived from T cells, B-cell-depleted T cells, or PBMCs.

Sequences were obtained from peripheral blood. The sequence derives from a man between 45 and 60 years old with acute or convalescent COVID-19.

The CDR3 DNA sequence: TGTGCCAGCAGCTTAACAGGGGGCTATGGCTACACCTTC. Translated, it gives CASSLTGGYGYTF. The chain recombines TRBV7-3 with TRBJ1-2, with a possible D match to TRBD1 (6 bases). Trimming removed 0 bases at V and 4 bases at J, with 6 bases between. The CDR3 spans 13 residues. CDR1 SGHTA and CDR2 FQGTGA come from the germline V gene. The whole variable domain, remainder taken from reference TRBV7-3 and TRBJ1-2, is GAGVSQTPSNKVTEKGKYVELRCDPISGHTALYWYRQSLGQGPEFLIYFQGTGAADDSGLPNDRFFAVRPEGSVSTLKIQRTERGDSAVYLCASSLTGGYGYTFGSGTRLTVV.